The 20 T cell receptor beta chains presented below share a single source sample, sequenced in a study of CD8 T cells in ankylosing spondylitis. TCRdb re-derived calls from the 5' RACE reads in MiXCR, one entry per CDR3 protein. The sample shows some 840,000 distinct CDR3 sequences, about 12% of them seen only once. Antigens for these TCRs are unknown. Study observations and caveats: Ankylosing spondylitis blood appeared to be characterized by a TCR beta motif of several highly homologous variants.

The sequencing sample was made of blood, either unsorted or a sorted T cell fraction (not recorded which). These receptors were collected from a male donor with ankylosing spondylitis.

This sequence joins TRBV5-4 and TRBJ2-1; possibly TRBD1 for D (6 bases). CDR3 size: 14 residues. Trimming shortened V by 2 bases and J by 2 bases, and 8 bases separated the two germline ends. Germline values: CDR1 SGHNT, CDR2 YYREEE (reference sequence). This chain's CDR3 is CASSFQGPYNEQFF. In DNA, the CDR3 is TGTGCCAGCAGCTTCCAGGGGCCCTACAATGAGCAGTTCTTC.

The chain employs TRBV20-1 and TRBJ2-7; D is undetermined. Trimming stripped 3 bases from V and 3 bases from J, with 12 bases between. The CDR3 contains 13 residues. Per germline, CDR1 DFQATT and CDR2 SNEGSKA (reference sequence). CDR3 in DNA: TGCAGTGCTAGGGACCTTCTTATCTACGAGCAGTACTTC. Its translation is CSARDLLIYEQYF.

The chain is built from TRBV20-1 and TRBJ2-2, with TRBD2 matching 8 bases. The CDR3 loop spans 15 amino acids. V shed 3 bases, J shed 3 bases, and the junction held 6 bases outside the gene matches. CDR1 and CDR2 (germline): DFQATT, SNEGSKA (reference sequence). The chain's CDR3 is CSASRGGPDTGELFF. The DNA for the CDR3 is TGCAGTGCTAGCCGCGGGGGGCCGGACACCGGGGAGCTGTTTTTT.

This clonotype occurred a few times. The CDR3 coding sequence is TGTGCCAGCAGTTTATCCCGAGAGGGGAGGGCTGAAGCTTTCTTT. Residues: CASSLSREGRAEAFF. This rearrangement joins TRBV28 to TRBJ1-1, with a possible D match to TRBD1 (5 bases). V was cut by 1 base and J by 6 bases, with 15 bases left in between. Germline V gives CDR1 MDHEN, CDR2 SYDVKM. CDR3 length: 15 residues.

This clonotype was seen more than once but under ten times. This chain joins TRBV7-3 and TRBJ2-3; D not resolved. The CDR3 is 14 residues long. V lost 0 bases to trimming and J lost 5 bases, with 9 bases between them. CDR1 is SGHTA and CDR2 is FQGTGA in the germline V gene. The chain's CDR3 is CASSLTGKRDTQYF. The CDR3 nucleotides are TGTGCCAGCAGCTTAACTGGGAAGAGAGATACGCAGTATTTT.

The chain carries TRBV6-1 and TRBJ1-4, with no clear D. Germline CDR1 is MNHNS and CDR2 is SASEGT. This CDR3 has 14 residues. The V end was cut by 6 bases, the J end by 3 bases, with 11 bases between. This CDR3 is CASSPEDPNEKLFF. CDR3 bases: TGTGCCAGCAGCCCGGAGGACCCTAATGAAAAACTGTTTTTT.

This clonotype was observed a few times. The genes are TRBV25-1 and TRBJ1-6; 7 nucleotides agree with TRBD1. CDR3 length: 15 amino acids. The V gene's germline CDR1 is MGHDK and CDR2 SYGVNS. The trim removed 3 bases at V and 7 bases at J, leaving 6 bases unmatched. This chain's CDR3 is CASSDPDRENSPLHF. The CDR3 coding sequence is TGTGCCAGCAGTGATCCCGACAGGGAAAATTCACCCCTCCACTTT. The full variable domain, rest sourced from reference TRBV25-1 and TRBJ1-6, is EADIYQTPRYLVIGTGKKITLECSQTMGHDKMYWYQQDPGMELHLIHYSYGVNSTEKGDLSSESTVSRIRTEHFPLTLESARPSHTSQYLCASSDPDRENSPLHFGNGTRLTVT.

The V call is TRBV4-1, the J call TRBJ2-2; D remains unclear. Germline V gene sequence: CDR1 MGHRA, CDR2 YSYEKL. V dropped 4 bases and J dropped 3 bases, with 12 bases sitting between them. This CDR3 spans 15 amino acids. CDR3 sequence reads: CASSRSSVYTGELFF. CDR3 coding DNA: TGCGCCAGCAGCCGGAGCTCAGTCTACACCGGGGAGCTGTTTTTT.

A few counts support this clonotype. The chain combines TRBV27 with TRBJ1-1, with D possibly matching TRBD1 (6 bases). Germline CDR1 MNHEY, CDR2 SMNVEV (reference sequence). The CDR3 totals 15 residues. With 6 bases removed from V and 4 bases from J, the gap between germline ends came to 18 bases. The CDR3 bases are TGTGCCAGCAGGAAGAACAGGGTAATCTTCACTGAAGCTTTCTTT. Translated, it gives CASRKNRVIFTEAFF.

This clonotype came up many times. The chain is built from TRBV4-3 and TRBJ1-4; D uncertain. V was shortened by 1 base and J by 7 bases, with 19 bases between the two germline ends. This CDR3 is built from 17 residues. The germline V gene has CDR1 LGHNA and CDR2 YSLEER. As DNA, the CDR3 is TGCGCCAGCAGCCAAGTTTATTCTGGTGGAGGGAGTGAAAAACTGTTTTTT. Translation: CASSQVYSGGGSEKLFF.

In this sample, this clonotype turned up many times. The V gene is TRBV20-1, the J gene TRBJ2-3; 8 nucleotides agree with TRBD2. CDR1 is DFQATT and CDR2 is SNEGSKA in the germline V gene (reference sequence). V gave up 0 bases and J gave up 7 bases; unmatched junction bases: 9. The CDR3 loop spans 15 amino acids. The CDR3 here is CSARDRLAGLNTQYF. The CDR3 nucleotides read TGCAGTGCTAGAGATCGATTAGCGGGATTAAATACGCAGTATTTT.

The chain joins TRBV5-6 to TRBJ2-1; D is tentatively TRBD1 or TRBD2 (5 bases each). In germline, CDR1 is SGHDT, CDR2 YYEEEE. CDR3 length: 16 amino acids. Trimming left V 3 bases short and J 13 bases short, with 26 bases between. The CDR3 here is CASSYPGTPHKRAQFF. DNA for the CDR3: TGTGCCAGCAGCTACCCCGGGACCCCCCACAAGCGAGCTCAGTTCTTC.

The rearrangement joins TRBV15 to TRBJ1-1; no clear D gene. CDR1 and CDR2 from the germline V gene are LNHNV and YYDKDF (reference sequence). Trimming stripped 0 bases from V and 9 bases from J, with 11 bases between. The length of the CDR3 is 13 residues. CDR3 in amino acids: CATSRETRPKAFF. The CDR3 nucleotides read TGTGCCACCAGCAGAGAAACTCGGCCGAAAGCTTTCTTT.

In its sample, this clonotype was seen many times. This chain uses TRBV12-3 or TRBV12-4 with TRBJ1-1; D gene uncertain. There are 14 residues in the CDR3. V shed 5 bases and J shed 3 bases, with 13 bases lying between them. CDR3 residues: CASSGGVEDTEAFF. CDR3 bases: TGTGCCAGCAGTGGAGGAGTAGAGGACACTGAAGCTTTCTTT.

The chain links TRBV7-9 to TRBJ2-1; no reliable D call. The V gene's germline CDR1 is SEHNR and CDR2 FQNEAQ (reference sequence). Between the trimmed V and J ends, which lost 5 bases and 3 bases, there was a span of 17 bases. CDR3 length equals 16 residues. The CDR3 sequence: CASSLGPRWNYNEQFF. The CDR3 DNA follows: TGTGCCAGCAGCCTCGGCCCACGATGGAACTACAATGAGCAGTTCTTC.

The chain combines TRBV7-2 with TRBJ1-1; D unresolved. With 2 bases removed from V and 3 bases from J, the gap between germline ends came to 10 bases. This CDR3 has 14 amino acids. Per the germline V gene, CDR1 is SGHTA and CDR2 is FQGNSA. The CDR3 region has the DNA TGTGCCAGCAGCTTACAGCTTTGGGACACTGAAGCTTTCTTT. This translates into CASSLQLWDTEAFF.

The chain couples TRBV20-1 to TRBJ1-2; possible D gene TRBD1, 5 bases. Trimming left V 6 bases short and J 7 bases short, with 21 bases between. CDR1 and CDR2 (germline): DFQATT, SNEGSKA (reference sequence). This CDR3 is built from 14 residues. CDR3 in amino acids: CSALLPQGGVGYTF. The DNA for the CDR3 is TGCAGTGCCCTCTTGCCCCAGGGCGGGGTTGGCTACACCTTC.

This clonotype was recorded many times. The CDR3 nucleotides are TGTGCCAGCAGCCGATTCGACAATGAGCAGTTCTTC. It encodes CASSRFDNEQFF. This chain links TRBV6-6 with TRBJ2-1; D remains unclear. CDR3 size: 12 residues. V dropped 6 bases and J dropped 5 bases, with 8 bases sitting between them. Germline CDR1 reads MNHNY; CDR2 reads SVGAGI (reference sequence).

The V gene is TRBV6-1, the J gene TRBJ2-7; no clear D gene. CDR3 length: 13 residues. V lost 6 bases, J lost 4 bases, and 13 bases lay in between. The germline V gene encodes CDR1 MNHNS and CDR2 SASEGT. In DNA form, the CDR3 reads TGTGCCAGCAGAAGTGGCCGTCGATACGAGCAGTACTTC. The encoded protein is CASRSGRRYEQYF.

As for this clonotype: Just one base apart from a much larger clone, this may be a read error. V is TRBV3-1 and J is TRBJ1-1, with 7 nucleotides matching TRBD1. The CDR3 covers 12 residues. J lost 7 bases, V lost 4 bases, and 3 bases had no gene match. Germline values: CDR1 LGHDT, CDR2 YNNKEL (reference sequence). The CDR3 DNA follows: TGTGCCAGCAGCCGGGACAGCATTGAAGCTTTCTTT. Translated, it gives CASSRDSIEAFF.